This TCR beta chain was retrieved from a study of T cells in localized non-small cell lung cancer. CDR3 size: 13 residues. In germline, CDR1 is SGHVS, CDR2 FQNEAQ. V lost 1 base and J lost 11, with 14 bases in between. Assay: immunoSEQ multiplex PCR; the TCRdb copy retains only in-frame clones and omits some. The sample lists some 32,000 clones, 94% seen once, with roughly 0.73% in the top ten. The specimen was peripheral blood, collected before any cancer treatment. The clonotype comes from a woman aged 35 to 75 with stage I lung adenocarcinoma. This sequence joins TRBV7-8 and TRBJ1-1, with D tentatively TRBD1 (5 bases). CDR3 in DNA: TGTGCCAGCAGCTTAGTCGGGACCGGGGGGGCTTTCTTT. Amino acids: CASSLVGTGGAFF.